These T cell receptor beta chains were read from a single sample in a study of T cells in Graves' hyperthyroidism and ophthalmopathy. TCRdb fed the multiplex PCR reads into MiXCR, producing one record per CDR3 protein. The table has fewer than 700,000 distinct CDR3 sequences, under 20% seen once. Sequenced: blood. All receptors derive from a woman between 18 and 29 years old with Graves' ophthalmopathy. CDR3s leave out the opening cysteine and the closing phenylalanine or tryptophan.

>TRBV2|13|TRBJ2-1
ASSEGGLAGDEQF
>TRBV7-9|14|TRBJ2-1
ASSLVSGGLPNEQF
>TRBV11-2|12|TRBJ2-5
ASSFDGEVETQY
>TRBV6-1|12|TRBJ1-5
ALPRHYSNQPQH
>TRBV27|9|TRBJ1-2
ASAGAKGYT
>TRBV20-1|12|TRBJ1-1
SARDSEGNTEAF
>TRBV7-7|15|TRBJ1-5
ASSRPDSRGLNQPQH
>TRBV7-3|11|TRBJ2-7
ASSFGPNSEQY
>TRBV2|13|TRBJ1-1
ASSEERDTNTEAF
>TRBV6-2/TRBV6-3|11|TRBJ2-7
ASSYGNQYEQY
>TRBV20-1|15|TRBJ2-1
SAKGQGGKSSYNEQF
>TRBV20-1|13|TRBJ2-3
SARAWGLRTDTQY
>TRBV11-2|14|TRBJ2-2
ASSLGGGFNTGELF
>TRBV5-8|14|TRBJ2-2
ASGFDAGGGTGELF
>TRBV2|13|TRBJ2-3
ASRPSGRSTDTQY
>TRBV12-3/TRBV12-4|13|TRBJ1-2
ASGSNIIINYGYT
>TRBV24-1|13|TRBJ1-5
ATSGAGTPNQPQH
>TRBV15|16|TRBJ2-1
ATSRLLAGATSYNEQF
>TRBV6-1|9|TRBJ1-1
ASRQGTEAF
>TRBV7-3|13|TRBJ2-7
ASSSFPGLGYEQY
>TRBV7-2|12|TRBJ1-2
ASSFGTAFYGYT
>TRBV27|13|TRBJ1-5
ASSLYGVGNQPQH
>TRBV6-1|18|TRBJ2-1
ASSENLGGPLQISYNEQF
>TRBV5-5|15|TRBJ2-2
ASSLWLAGGPPGELF
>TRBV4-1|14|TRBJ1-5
ASSQDQGYSNQPQH
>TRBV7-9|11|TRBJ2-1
ASSPQPRGEQF
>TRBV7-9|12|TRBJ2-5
ASSWRGEEETQY
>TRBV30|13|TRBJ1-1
AWRPHGQWNTEAF
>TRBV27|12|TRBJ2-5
ASTLDRVEETQY
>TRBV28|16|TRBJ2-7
ASSLSGLAGGSSYEQY
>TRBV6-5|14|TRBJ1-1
ASSYSNTPGNTEAF
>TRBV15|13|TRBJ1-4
ATSTLGGTNEKLF
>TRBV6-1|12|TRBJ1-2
ATRGTGDKGGYT
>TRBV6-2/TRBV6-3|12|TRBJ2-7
ASSQSGIPYEQY
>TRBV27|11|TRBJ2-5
ASKVYGAETQY
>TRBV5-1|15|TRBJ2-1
ASSSGLGLAGDNEQF
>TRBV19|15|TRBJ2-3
ASSIVMAGVGTDTQY